A single sample is the source of the 28 T cell receptor beta chains below, sequenced in a study of blood T cell repertoires in COVID-19. Profiling relied on immunoSEQ multiplex PCR, and the TCRdb table lists in-frame clones only, not all of them. The top ten hold about 3% of the sample, which has hundreds of thousands of clones, approximately 90% seen once. Sequenced sample: PBMCs or T cells enriched from blood (not recorded which). All receptors come from a woman aged 50 to 65 who had recovered from COVID-19.

This clone is a singleton in its sample. This chain uses TRBV6-5 with TRBJ1-6, with TRBD1 matching over 8 bases. CDR1 and CDR2 from the germline V gene are MNHEY and SVGAGI. The length of the CDR3 is 16 residues. The V and J ends lost 0 bases and 7 bases, in that order; junction bases with no gene match: 5. CDR3 sequence reads: CASSYSRTGMNSPLHF. DNA for the CDR3: TGTGCCAGCAGTTACTCTCGGACAGGGATGAATTCACCCCTCCACTTT.

Only a few counts were recorded for this clone. The chain has TRBV18 and TRBJ1-4; D is uncertain. V dropped 0 bases and J dropped 8 bases, with 16 bases sitting between them. Germline V gene sequence: CDR1 KGHSH, CDR2 LQKENI. The CDR3 totals 16 residues. CDR3 region: CASSPPSQVVGEKLFF. CDR3 coding DNA: TGTGCCAGCTCACCACCCTCCCAGGTGGTCGGCGAAAAACTGTTTTTT.

The DNA for the CDR3 is TGTGCCAGCAGCCCCCAGGATTCTAACTATGGCTACACCTTC. It translates to CASSPQDSNYGYTF. The V call is TRBV6-5, the J call TRBJ1-2; D gene unclear. With 6 bases removed from V and 0 bases from J, the gap between germline ends came to 11 bases. Germline CDR1 is MNHEY and CDR2 is SVGAGI. The CDR3 length is 14 residues.

V usage is TRBV5-1 and J usage is TRBJ1-4, with D possibly TRBD1 on 6 matching bases. The CDR3 is 15 amino acids. Germline V gene data show CDR1 as SGHRS and CDR2 as YFSETQ. The V gene lost 4 bases and the J gene lost 3 bases, with 13 bases spanning the gap. The DNA of the CDR3 is TGCGCCAGCAGCGTACAACAGGGATCTAATGAAAAACTGTTTTTT. It codes for CASSVQQGSNEKLFF.

V usage is TRBV6-5 and J usage is TRBJ2-7; D possibly corresponds to TRBD2 (6 bases). Trimming shortened V by 4 bases and J by 3 bases, and 13 bases separated the two germline ends. Germline V lookup: CDR1 MNHEY, CDR2 SVGAGI. The CDR3 contains 14 residues. In nucleotides, the CDR3 is TGTGCCAGCAGTTCTCGACTAGTCCACTACGAGCAGTACTTC. Protein product: CASSSRLVHYEQYF.

This rearrangement joins TRBV19 to TRBJ2-2, with D possibly TRBD2 on 6 matching bases. V shed 3 bases and J shed 0 bases, with 11 bases lying between them. Germline values: CDR1 LNHDA, CDR2 SQIVND (reference sequence). The CDR3 totals 16 residues. The CDR3: CASSIRGTANTGELFF. CDR3 coding DNA: TGTGCCAGTAGTATCCGGGGGACGGCGAACACCGGGGAGCTGTTTTTT.

The chain joins TRBV7-8 to TRBJ1-2; D is perhaps TRBD1 (6 bases). Germline V gene sequence: CDR1 SGHVS, CDR2 FQNEAQ. This CDR3 contains 15 residues. Trimming cost V 2 bases and J 1 base, with 11 bases left between them. Here the CDR3 DNA reads TGTGCCAGCAGCTTAACAGGGCCTGGTAACTATGGCTACACCTTC. It specifies CASSLTGPGNYGYTF. The whole variable domain, filled in from reference TRBV7-8 and TRBJ1-2, reads GAGVSQSPRYKVAKRGQDVALRCDPISGHVSLFWYQQALGQGPEFLTYFQNEAQLDKSGLPSDRFFAERPEGSVSTLKIQRTQQEDSAVYLCASSLTGPGNYGYTFGSGTRLTVV.

This chain uses TRBV7-9 with TRBJ1-4; no firm D call. The CDR3 length is 18 residues. CDR1 is SEHNR and CDR2 is FQNEAQ in the germline V gene (reference sequence). Trimming removed 1 base at V and 0 bases at J, with 15 bases between. The CDR3 loop is CASSLGVRGSATNEKLFF. CDR3 DNA sequence: TGTGCCAGCAGCTTAGGGGTTCGGGGATCTGCAACTAATGAAAAACTGTTTTTT.

For the CDR3, the DNA is TGTGCCAGCAGAGGAGTTGTCAGCGGCGAGCAGTACTTC. Amino acids: CASRGVVSGEQYF. This sequence joins TRBV27 and TRBJ2-7; a weak D match, TRBD2 (5 bases). V shed 6 bases and J shed 6 bases, with 15 bases lying between them. The CDR3 extends over 13 amino acids. Germline-derived CDR1 and CDR2 are MNHEY and SMNVEV (reference sequence).

The chain uses TRBV4-3 and TRBJ1-2; the D is unclear. The CDR3 is 13 residues long. Germline CDR1 reads LGHNA; CDR2 reads YSLEER. Trimming left V 0 bases short and J 4 bases short, with 6 bases between. CDR3 nucleotide sequence: TGCGCCAGCAGCCAAGATATCCGCTATGGCTACACCTTC. Translated: CASSQDIRYGYTF.

This clone came up once. The V gene is TRBV10-2, the J gene TRBJ1-1; maybe TRBD1 (5 bases). The germline V and J ends were trimmed by 10 bases and 7 bases, with 19 bases remaining between them. The CDR3 length is 13 residues. Germline V CDR1 and CDR2: WSHSY, SAAADI. The CDR3 protein is CATRGRGTREAFF. The CDR3 coding sequence is TGCGCCACCCGAGGAAGGGGAACCCGTGAAGCTTTCTTT.

This clone has just a few counts. The genes are TRBV5-6 and TRBJ1-6; 8 bases match TRBD1. Germline CDR1 reads SGHDT; CDR2 reads YYEEEE. Trimming cost V 4 bases and J 6 bases; bases outside gene matches: 3. The CDR3 has 14 residues. The CDR3 sequence: CASSIGQGNSPLHF. In DNA form, the CDR3 reads TGTGCCAGCAGCATAGGACAGGGTAATTCACCCCTCCACTTT.

The gene calls are TRBV3-1 (or the pseudogene TRBV3-2) and TRBJ1-6, with D possibly matching TRBD1 (5 bases). Germline loops: CDR1 LGHDT, CDR2 YNNKEL (reference sequence). V lost 1 base and J 4 bases, leaving 14 bases between the germline ends. The CDR3 is made up of 17 amino acids. CDR3 DNA: TGTGCCAGCAGCCAAGTGACGACAGCCGAGTATAATTCACCCCTCCACTTT. Protein product: CASSQVTTAEYNSPLHF.

V usage is TRBV7-2 and J usage is TRBJ2-7, with TRBD2 matching 9 bases. The CDR3 is 14 residues long. With V trimmed by 4 bases and J by 2 bases, 3 bases remained unmatched. CDR1 is SGHTA and CDR2 is FQGNSA in the germline V gene. In DNA, the CDR3 is TGTGCCAGCAGCTCGGGACTAGCCCCCTACGAGCAGTACTTC. Protein: CASSSGLAPYEQYF.

This chain uses TRBV18 with TRBJ1-4; 9 bases fit TRBD1. V shed 2 bases, J shed 7 bases, and the junction held 11 bases outside the gene matches. In germline, CDR1 is KGHSH, CDR2 LQKENI. The length of the CDR3 is 17 residues. Written as DNA, the CDR3 is TGTGCCAGCTCACCAAGGCTGCTGGGACAGGGTGGTGAAAAACTGTTTTTT. Amino acid sequence: CASSPRLLGQGGEKLFF.

The chain joins TRBV28 to TRBJ1-3; 7 bases fit TRBD1. V shed 6 bases and J 2 bases; nucleotides not matched to a gene: 16. CDR3 length equals 18 residues. Germline V gene sequence: CDR1 MDHEN, CDR2 SYDVKM. CDR3 in amino acids: CASSARASGRGPGNTIYF. CDR3 DNA: TGTGCCAGCAGCGCCAGGGCCAGCGGGAGGGGGCCTGGAAACACCATATATTTT.

The chain uses TRBV9 and TRBJ2-2, with TRBD1 as a possible D gene (6 bases). This CDR3 is 15 amino acids long. V was trimmed by 5 bases and J by 5 bases, leaving 16 bases between them. The germline CDR1 and CDR2 sequences are SGDLS and YYNGEE. The CDR3 is CASRKGEKRTGELFF. The CDR3 DNA sequence: TGTGCCAGCAGGAAGGGGGAGAAGCGGACCGGGGAGCTGTTTTTT.

V usage is TRBV2 and J usage is TRBJ1-2, with 7 bases that match TRBD1. Germline V CDR1 and CDR2: SNHLY, FYNNEI. J was trimmed by 7 bases and V by 6 bases; bases with no gene match: 11. The CDR3 has 14 residues. The CDR3 coding sequence is TGTGCCAGCAGACAGGGGCCCCAATTGGGTGGCTACACCTTC. This codes for CASRQGPQLGGYTF.

V gene TRBV2 combines with J gene TRBJ1-6; TRBD1 aligns across 7 bases. The CDR3 has 15 amino acids. V lost 6 bases, J lost 12 bases, and 14 bases stayed unmatched. Germline V gene sequence: CDR1 SNHLY, CDR2 FYNNEI. The CDR3, as DNA: TGTGCCAGCAGAGACCTACCGGGACAGACGATACCCCTCCACTTT. This codes for CASRDLPGQTIPLHF.

The V call is TRBV7-2, the J call TRBJ2-1, with D possibly matching TRBD2 (6 bases). The length of the CDR3 is 15 residues. Trimming left V 7 bases short and J 1 base short, with 14 bases between. The germline CDR1 and CDR2 sequences are SGHTA and FQGNSA. The CDR3 DNA reads TGTGCCAGCACCCTGTTAGCGGTTTCCTACAATGAGCAGTTCTTC. This encodes CASTLLAVSYNEQFF.

This chain links TRBV5-1 with TRBJ2-2; D gene ambiguous. V lost 1 base, J lost 1 base, and 8 bases lay in between. The CDR3 totals 15 residues. The germline V gene has CDR1 SGHRS and CDR2 YFSETQ. This chain's CDR3 is CASSLSAGNTGELFF. The CDR3, as DNA: TGCGCCAGCAGCTTGAGCGCCGGGAACACCGGGGAGCTGTTTTTT.

The J gene is TRBJ2-1, the V gene TRBV5-4, with TRBD2 matching 7 bases. CDR1 is SGHNT, CDR2 YYREEE, per germline (reference sequence). CDR3 length equals 16 residues. V dropped 4 bases and J dropped 5; count of bases not matched to a gene: 12. In DNA form, the CDR3 reads TGTGCCAGCAGCCCGGGAGGCTGGCGGGGCGACAATGAGCAGTTCTTC. Translating gives CASSPGGWRGDNEQFF.

The gene calls are TRBV19 and TRBJ1-1, with no clear D. This CDR3 region has 12 residues. Germline assignment: CDR1 LNHDA and CDR2 SQIVND (reference sequence). The V gene lost 6 bases and the J gene lost 1 base, with 6 bases spanning the gap. CDR3 residues: CASRDWNTEAFF. The CDR3 DNA reads TGTGCCAGTAGGGACTGGAACACTGAAGCTTTCTTT.

This clone was seen only a few times. The rearrangement uses TRBV4-1 and TRBJ2-7; possible D gene TRBD1, 5 bases. CDR3 length equals 13 residues. Looked up from germline, CDR1 is MGHRA and CDR2 is YSYEKL. With 1 base removed from V and 3 bases from J, the gap between germline ends came to 7 bases. The CDR3 loop reads CASSQATDYEQYF. The DNA for the CDR3 is TGCGCCAGCAGCCAAGCGACAGACTACGAGCAGTACTTC.

The chain uses TRBV6-5 and TRBJ2-2; 8 nucleotides match TRBD1. This CDR3 has 15 residues. After removal of 0 bases from V and 4 bases from J, the junction contained 1 base not matched to a gene. The germline V gene has CDR1 MNHEY and CDR2 SVGAGI. CDR3 residues: CASSYSTGGTGELFF. In DNA, the CDR3 is TGTGCCAGCAGTTACTCAACAGGGGGCACCGGGGAGCTGTTTTTT.

The chain carries TRBV12-3 or TRBV12-4 and TRBJ2-1, with D tentatively TRBD2 (6 bases). Trimming took 4 bases from V and 8 from J, leaving 6 bases between them. This CDR3 is built from 11 residues. CDR3 residues: CASSSGDEQFF. In DNA form, the CDR3 reads TGTGCCAGCAGTTCGGGGGATGAGCAGTTCTTC.

The chain combines TRBV28 with TRBJ1-5, with unresolved D. CDR1 and CDR2 from the germline V gene are MDHEN and SYDVKM. This CDR3 has 16 residues. Trimming left V 8 bases short and J 0 bases short, with 17 bases between. CDR3 sequence reads: CASREGGGSSNQPQHF. The DNA for the CDR3 is TGTGCCAGCCGAGAGGGCGGCGGAAGTAGCAATCAGCCCCAGCATTTT.

The chain is built from TRBV14 and TRBJ2-1; perhaps TRBD1 as D (6 bases). CDR1 SGHDN and CDR2 FVKESK come from the germline V gene. V lost 0 bases and J 8 bases, leaving 11 bases between the germline ends. The CDR3 has 14 residues. DNA for the CDR3: TGTGCCAGCAGCCAAGAGTCAGGGGTCTATGAGCAGTTCTTC. It yields the protein CASSQESGVYEQFF. Based on the CDR3 plus reference TRBV14 and TRBJ2-1, the full variable domain is EAGVTQFPSHSVIEKGQTVTLRCDPISGHDNLYWYRRVMGKEIKFLLHFVKESKQDESGMPNNRFLAERTGGTYSTLKVQPAELEDSGVYFCASSQESGVYEQFFGPGTRLTVL.